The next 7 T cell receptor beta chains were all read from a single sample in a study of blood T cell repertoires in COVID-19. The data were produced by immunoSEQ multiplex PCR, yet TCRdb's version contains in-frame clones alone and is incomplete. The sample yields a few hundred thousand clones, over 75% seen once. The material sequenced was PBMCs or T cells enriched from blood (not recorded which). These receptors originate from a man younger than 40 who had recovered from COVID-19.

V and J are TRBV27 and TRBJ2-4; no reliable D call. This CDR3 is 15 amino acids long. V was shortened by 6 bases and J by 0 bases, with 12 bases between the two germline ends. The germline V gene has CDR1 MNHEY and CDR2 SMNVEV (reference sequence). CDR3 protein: CASSQLPGAKNIQYF. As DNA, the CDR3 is TGTGCCAGCAGCCAATTACCGGGAGCCAAAAACATTCAGTACTTC.

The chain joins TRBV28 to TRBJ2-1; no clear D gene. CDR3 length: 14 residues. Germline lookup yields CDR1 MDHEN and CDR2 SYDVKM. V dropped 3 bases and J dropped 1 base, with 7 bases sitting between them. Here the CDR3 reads CASSFSNSYNEQFF. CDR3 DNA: TGTGCCAGCAGTTTTAGTAATTCCTACAATGAGCAGTTCTTC.

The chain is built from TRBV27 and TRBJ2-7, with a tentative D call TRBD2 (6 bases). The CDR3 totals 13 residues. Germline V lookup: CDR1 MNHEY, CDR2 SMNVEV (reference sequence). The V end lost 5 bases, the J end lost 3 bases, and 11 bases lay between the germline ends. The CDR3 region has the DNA TGTGCCAGCAGTCCGTACGGGGGCTACGAGCAGTACTTC. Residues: CASSPYGGYEQYF.

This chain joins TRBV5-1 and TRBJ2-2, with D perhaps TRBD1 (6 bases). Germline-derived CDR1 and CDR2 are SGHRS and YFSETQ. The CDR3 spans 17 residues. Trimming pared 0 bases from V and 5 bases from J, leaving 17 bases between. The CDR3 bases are TGCGCCAGCAGCTTGGCTTATCGGACAGATAGTACCGGGGAGCTGTTTTTT. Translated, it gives CASSLAYRTDSTGELFF.

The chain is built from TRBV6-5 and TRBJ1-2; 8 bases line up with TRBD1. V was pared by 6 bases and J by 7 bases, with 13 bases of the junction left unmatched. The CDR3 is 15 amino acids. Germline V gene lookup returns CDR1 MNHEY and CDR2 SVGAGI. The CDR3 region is CASRPRGQGAVGYTF. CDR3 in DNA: TGTGCCAGCAGGCCCCGAGGGCAGGGGGCAGTTGGCTACACCTTC.

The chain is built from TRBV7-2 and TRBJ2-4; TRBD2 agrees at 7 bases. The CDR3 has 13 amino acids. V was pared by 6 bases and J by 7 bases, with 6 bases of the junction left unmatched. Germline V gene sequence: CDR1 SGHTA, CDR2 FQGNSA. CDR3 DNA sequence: TGTGCCAGCAGTTTCATGGGGGGGAACATTCAGTACTTC. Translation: CASSFMGGNIQYF.

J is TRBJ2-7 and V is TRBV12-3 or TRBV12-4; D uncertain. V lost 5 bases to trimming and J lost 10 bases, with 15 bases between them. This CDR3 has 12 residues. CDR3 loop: CASSRQQSPQYF. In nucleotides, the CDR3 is TGTGCCAGCAGTCGCCAACAGAGCCCACAGTACTTC.